This TCR beta chain was recorded in a study of CD8 T cells in Susac syndrome. The CDR3 length is 16 residues. V was clipped by 2 bases and J by 0 bases; unmatched bases: 4. Germline CDR1 GTSNPN, CDR2 SVGIG (reference sequence). Reverse transcription of roughly 0.45 to 1 ug RNA was performed with random hexamers. The authors amplified TCR beta CDR3 across 54 Vbeta and 13 Jbeta using immunoSEQ multiplex PCR. MiXCR was run by TCRdb on the immunoSEQ multiplex PCR reads, yielding one entry per CDR3 protein. The sample yields more than 85,000 distinct CDR3 sequences, about 94% seen once. The sequenced material came from CD4+ T cells from PBMCs. This clonotype was sampled from a human donor with Susac syndrome. The V gene is TRBV30, the J gene TRBJ1-5, with TRBD1 matching 10 bases. CDR3 in DNA: TGTGCCTGGAGTTTCCGGGACAGGGGTAGCAATCAGCCCCAGCATTTT. Its protein is CAWSFRDRGSNQPQHF.